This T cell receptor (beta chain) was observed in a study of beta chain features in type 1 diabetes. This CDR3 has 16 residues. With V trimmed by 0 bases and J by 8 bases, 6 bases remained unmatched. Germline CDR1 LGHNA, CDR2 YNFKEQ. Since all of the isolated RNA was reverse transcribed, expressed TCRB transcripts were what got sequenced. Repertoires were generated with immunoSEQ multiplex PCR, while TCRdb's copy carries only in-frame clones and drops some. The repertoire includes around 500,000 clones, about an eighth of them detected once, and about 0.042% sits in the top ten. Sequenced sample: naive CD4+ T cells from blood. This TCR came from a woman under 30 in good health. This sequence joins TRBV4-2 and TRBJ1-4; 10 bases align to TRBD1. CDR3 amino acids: CASSQDRGQGWEKLFF. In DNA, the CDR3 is TGTGCCAGCAGCCAAGATAGGGGACAGGGGTGGGAAAAACTGTTTTTT.